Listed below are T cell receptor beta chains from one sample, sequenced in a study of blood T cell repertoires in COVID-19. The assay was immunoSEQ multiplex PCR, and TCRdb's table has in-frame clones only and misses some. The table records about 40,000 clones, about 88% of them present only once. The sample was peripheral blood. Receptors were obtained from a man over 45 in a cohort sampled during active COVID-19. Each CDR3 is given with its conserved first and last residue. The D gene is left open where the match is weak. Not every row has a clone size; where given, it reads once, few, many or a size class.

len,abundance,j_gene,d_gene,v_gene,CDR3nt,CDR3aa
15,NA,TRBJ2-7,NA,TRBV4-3,TGCGCCAGCAGCCTAAGCTCTTTAGGGGTATACGAGCAGTACTTC,CASSLSSLGVYEQYF
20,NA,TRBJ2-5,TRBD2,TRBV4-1,TGCGCCAGCAGCCCCGTACAGGGCTTGCGAAGCGGGGGGTACCAAGAGACCCAGTACTTC,CASSPVQGLRSGGYQETQYF
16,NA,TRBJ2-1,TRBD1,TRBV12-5,TGTGCTAGTGGTTTAGGTAATTTGGACAGGGGCAATGAGCAGTTCTTC,CASGLGNLDRGNEQFF
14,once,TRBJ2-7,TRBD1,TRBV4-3,TGCGCCAGCAGCCACGGACAGGGCACATACGAGCAGTACTTC,CASSHGQGTYEQYF
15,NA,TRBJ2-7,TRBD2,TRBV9,TGTGCCAGCAGCGTAGGATCAGCGGGGACCTACGAGCAGTACTTC,CASSVGSAGTYEQYF
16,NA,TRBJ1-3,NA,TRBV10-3,TGTGCCATCAGTGACCTTGTGTCGGGCTCTGGAAACACCATATATTTT,CAISDLVSGSGNTIYF
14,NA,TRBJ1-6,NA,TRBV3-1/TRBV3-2,TGTGCCAGCAGCCAGTACAGTAATAATTCACCCCTCCACTTT,CASSQYSNNSPLHF
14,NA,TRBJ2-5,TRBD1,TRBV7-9,TGTGCCAGCAGCACACAGGACAGGTGGGAGACCCAGTACTTC,CASSTQDRWETQYF
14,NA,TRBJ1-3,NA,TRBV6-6,TGTGCCAGCAGTATTATTTACTCTGGAAACACCATATATTTT,CASSIIYSGNTIYF
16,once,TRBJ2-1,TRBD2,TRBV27,TGTGCCAGCAGCTATTTAGCGGGGGGGCTGTCGAATGAGCAGTTCTTC,CASSYLAGGLSNEQFF
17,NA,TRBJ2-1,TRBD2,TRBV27,TGTGCCAGCAGTCCAACACTAGCGGGCAATCACTACAATGAGCAGTTCTTC,CASSPTLAGNHYNEQFF
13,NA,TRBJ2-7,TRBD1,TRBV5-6,TGTGCCAGCAGCTCGGGACAGGACTACGAGCAGTACTTC,CASSSGQDYEQYF
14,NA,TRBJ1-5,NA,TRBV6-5,TGTGCCAGCACTGCTCAGGGGACCAATCAGCCCCAGCATTTT,CASTAQGTNQPQHF
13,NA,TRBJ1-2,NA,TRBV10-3,TGTGCCATCACGGGGAGTGGAGACTATGGCTACACCTTC,CAITGSGDYGYTF
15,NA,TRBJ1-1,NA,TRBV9,TGTGCCAGCAGCGCAGGGACCGGGAGGGGCACTGAAGCTTTCTTT,CASSAGTGRGTEAFF
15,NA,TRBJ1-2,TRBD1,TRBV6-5,TGTGCCAGCAGTTCCCAGGACAGGGCGTCTTATGGCTACACCTTC,CASSSQDRASYGYTF
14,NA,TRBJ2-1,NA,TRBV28,TGTGCCAGCAGTTTGGGAGAGTCGGGCAATGAGCAGTTCTTC,CASSLGESGNEQFF
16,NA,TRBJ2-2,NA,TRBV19,TGTGCCAGTAGTATAGTAGGGCGGACTAACACCGGGGAGCTGTTTTTT,CASSIVGRTNTGELFF
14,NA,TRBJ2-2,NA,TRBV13,TGTGCCAGCAGCCCCGAGGGGGTGGCCGGGGAGCTGTTTTTT,CASSPEGVAGELFF
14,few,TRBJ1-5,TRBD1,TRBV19,TGTGCCAGTGGACAGGGCCCTTTCAATCAGCCCCAGCATTTT,CASGQGPFNQPQHF
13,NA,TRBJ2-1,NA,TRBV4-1,TGCGCCAGCAGCCCGAACAGAGACAATGAGCAGTTCTTC,CASSPNRDNEQFF
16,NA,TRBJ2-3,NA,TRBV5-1,TGCGCCAGCAGCTTGTTTGGGGGGACGGGCGCAGATACGCAGTATTTT,CASSLFGGTGADTQYF
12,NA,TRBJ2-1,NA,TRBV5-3,TGTGCCAGAAGCTCCCTAGCGACCGAGCAGTTCTTC,CARSSLATEQFF
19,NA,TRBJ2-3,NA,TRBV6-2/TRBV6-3,TGTGCCAGCAGTTACTCGTCTTCCAGGGACACTTGGAACACCGGTACGCAGTATTTT,CASSYSSSRDTWNTGTQYF
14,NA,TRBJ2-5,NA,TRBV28,TGTGCCAGCAGTTTCGCAGGAGGCCAAGAGACCCAGTACTTC,CASSFAGGQETQYF
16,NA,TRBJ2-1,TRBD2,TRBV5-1,TGCGCCAGCAGCTTGGCCCCACTAGCGGGACCAAATGAGCAGTTCTTC,CASSLAPLAGPNEQFF
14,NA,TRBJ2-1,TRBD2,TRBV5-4,TGTGCCAGCAGCCCTAAGCGGGAGGGGGTTGAGCAGTTCTTC,CASSPKREGVEQFF
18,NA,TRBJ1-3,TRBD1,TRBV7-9,TGTGCCAGCAGCTTAATCACAGGGGATGGAATTGTTGGAAACACCATATATTTT,CASSLITGDGIVGNTIYF
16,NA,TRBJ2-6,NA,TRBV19,TGTGCCAGTAGTTCTCGGGGCGGGGCTGGGGCCAACGTCCTGACTTTC,CASSSRGGAGANVLTF
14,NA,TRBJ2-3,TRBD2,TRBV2,TGTGCCACCGCAGGACTAGCGGTTACAGATACGCAGTATTTT,CATAGLAVTDTQYF
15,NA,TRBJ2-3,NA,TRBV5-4,TGTGCCAGCAGCTCGTTCCAGGGTGGGCCAGATACGCAGTATTTT,CASSSFQGGPDTQYF
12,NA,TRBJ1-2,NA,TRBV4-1,TGCGCCAGCAGCCAAGATCTGTATGGCTACACCTTC,CASSQDLYGYTF
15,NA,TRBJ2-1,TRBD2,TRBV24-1,TGTGCCACCAGTGACAGCGGGAGCTCCTACAATGAGCAGTTCTTC,CATSDSGSSYNEQFF
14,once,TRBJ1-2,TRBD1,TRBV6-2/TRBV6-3,TGTGCCAGCACCCCTACGGCGGGACAGTATGGCTACACCTTC,CASTPTAGQYGYTF
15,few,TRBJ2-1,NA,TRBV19,TGTGCCAGTAGCCTGGACAGAAGCTCCTACAATGAGCAGTTCTTC,CASSLDRSSYNEQFF